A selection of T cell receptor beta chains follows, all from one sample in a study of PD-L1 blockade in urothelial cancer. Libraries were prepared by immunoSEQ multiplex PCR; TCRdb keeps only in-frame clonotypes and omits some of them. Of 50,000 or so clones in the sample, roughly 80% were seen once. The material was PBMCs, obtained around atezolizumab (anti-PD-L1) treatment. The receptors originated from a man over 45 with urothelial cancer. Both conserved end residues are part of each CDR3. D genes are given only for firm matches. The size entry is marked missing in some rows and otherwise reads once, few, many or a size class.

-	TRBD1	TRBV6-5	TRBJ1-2	TGTGCCAGCAGTACCCGATTCGGACAGGGGAATGGCTACACCTTC	CASSTRFGQGNGYTF
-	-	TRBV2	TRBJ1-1	TGTGCCAGCAGTGTAGCAGGGGAAGCTGAAGCTTTCTTT	CASSVAGEAEAFF
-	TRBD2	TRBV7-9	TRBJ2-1	TGTGCCAGCAGCTTAGTTAGCGGGAGGTTGGTTGACAATGAGCAGTTCTTC	CASSLVSGRLVDNEQFF
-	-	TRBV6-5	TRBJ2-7	TGTGCCAGCAGTTACTCTAGGGGGTCCACCTACGAGCAGTACTTC	CASSYSRGSTYEQYF
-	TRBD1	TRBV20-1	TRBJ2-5	TGCAGTGCCGGGACAGCAGAGACCCAGTACTTC	CSAGTAETQYF
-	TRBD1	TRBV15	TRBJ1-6	TGTGCCACCAGCAGGGGGGACAGGGGGAATTCACCCCTCCACTTT	CATSRGDRGNSPLHF
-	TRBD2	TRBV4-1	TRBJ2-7	TGCGCCAGCAGCCAACAACCCCCCCTAGCGGGGGGCTCCTACGAGCAGTACTTC	CASSQQPPLAGGSYEQYF
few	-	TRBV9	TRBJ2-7	TGTGCCAGCAGCCCCCAGGATTCGACCTACGAGCAGTACTTC	CASSPQDSTYEQYF
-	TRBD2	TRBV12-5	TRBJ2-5	TGTGCTAGTGGTTTGGTCGCGACTAGCGGGGAAGAGACCCAGTACTTC	CASGLVATSGEETQYF
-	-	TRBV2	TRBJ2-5	TGTGCCAGCAGTGGGCAGACCCAGTACTTC	CASSGQTQYF
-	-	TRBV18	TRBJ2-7	TGTGCCAGCTCACCGGGGGGTACGGAGTACTTC	CASSPGGTEYF
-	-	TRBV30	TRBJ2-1	TGTGCCTGGAGTCACTACTCCTACAATGAGCAGTTCTTC	CAWSHYSYNEQFF
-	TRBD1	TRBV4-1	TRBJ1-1	TGCGCCAGCAGCCGACAGGGGGCAGGAACTGAAGCTTTCTTT	CASSRQGAGTEAFF
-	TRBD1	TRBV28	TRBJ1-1	TGTGCCAGCAGGCGCCCGGGACAGGGGAACACTGAAGCTTTCTTT	CASRRPGQGNTEAFF
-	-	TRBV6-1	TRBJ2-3	TGTGCCAGCGGGCTGGAAGGGGCCACAGATACGCAGTATTTT	CASGLEGATDTQYF
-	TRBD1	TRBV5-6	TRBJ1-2	TGTGCCAGCAGCCCGGGACAGGGGGTATGGGGCTACACCTTC	CASSPGQGVWGYTF
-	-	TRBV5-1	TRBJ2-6	TGCGCCAGCAGCCCGCACTGGGACACGAGCACTGGGGCCAACGTCCTGACTTTC	CASSPHWDTSTGANVLTF
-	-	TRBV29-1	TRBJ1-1	TGCAGCGTTCAATTGAACACTGAAGCTTTCTTT	CSVQLNTEAFF
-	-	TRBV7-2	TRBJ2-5	TGTGCCAGCAGCTTAGCCCAGGGGTGGGAGACCCAGTACTTC	CASSLAQGWETQYF
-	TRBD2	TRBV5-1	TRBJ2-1	TGCGCCAGCAGCTTGGGCGGAGCGGGAACCTACAATGAGCAGTTCTTC	CASSLGGAGTYNEQFF
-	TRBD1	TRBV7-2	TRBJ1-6	TGTGCCAGCACCAAATCGACAGGGATTTACTCACCCCTCCACTTT	CASTKSTGIYSPLHF
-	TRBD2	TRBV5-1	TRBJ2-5	TGCGCCAGCAGCTCGGGACTAGGAGGGAAACAAGAGACCCAGTACTTC	CASSSGLGGKQETQYF
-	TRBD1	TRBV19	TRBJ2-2	TGTGCCAGTAATAGGGGGCGGGACACCGGGGAGCTGTTTTTT	CASNRGRDTGELFF
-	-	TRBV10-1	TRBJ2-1	TGCGCCAGCAGTGAGTCGGGGCAGTCCTACAATGAGCAGTTCTTC	CASSESGQSYNEQFF